The 20 T cell receptor beta chains given below trace back to one sample, sequenced in a study of technical replicates of blood from a handful of donors. Produced via immunoSEQ multiplex PCR; TCRdb's table is partial and in-frame only. The table lists under 90,000 clones, approximately 96% of them singletons. The sample consisted of T cells isolated from PBMCs. The receptors were gathered from a human donor in good health.

This clone was counted a single time. V and J are TRBV27 and TRBJ1-5, with D unresolved. With 3 bases removed from V and 4 bases from J, the gap between germline ends came to 4 bases. Germline lookup yields CDR1 MNHEY and CDR2 SMNVEV (reference sequence). CDR3 length equals 12 residues. CDR3 in DNA: TGTGCCAGCAGTTTTATTAATCAGCCCCAGCATTTT. It is translated as CASSFINQPQHF.

V is TRBV6-5 and J is TRBJ2-1, with TRBD2 identical over 9 bases. Trimming at V came to 5 bases and at J to 10 bases, leaving 9 bases not matched to a gene. This CDR3 has 14 amino acids. In germline, CDR1 is MNHEY, CDR2 SVGAGI. CDR3 bases: TGTGCCAGCAGTGATATAGCGGGAGTTCAGGAGCAGTTCTTC. This sequence encodes CASSDIAGVQEQFF.

The chain links TRBV27 to TRBJ2-1; TRBD1 might be the D (6 bases). V was pared by 6 bases and J by 13 bases, with 13 bases between. CDR1 and CDR2 from the germline V gene are MNHEY and SMNVEV (reference sequence). The CDR3 consists of 11 residues. CDR3 protein: CASRLQGYQFF. Here the CDR3 DNA reads TGTGCCAGCAGACTTCAGGGGTACCAGTTCTTC.

The chain joins TRBV10-3 to TRBJ2-1; D perhaps matches TRBD1 (5 bases). Germline CDR1 reads ENHRY; CDR2 reads SYGVKD. V was cut by 6 bases and J by 6 bases, with 12 bases left in between. The CDR3 contains 13 residues. This CDR3 is CAIRDQGLNEQFF. In DNA, the CDR3 is TGTGCCATCAGGGACCAGGGCCTCAATGAGCAGTTCTTC.

The chain employs TRBV28 and TRBJ2-3; 7 nucleotides align to TRBD1. The CDR3 extends over 16 amino acids. The V gene end was trimmed by 7 bases and the J gene end by 5 bases; junction bases not matched to a gene: 15. Per germline, CDR1 MDHEN and CDR2 SYDVKM. CDR3 region: CASNPTGKAPQDTQYF. The CDR3 coding sequence is TGTGCCAGCAATCCGACAGGGAAAGCTCCACAAGATACGCAGTATTTT.

The gene calls are TRBV4-2 and TRBJ1-2; D is perhaps TRBD1 (5 bases). The germline CDR1 and CDR2 sequences are LGHNA and YNFKEQ. V was shortened by 1 base and J by 6 bases, with 12 bases between the two germline ends. The CDR3 has 14 amino acids. The CDR3 region is CASSQGSRGDGYTF. Here the CDR3 DNA reads TGTGCCAGCAGCCAAGGATCAAGGGGTGATGGCTACACCTTC.

V usage is TRBV27 and J usage is TRBJ2-1; no clear D gene. Trimming pared 3 bases from V and 3 bases from J, leaving 6 bases between. This CDR3 is built from 13 residues. Germline V gives CDR1 MNHEY, CDR2 SMNVEV (reference sequence). CDR3 residues: CASSFRGYNEQFF. The CDR3 DNA reads TGTGCCAGCAGTTTCAGAGGCTACAATGAGCAGTTCTTC.

The chain recombines TRBV5-1 with TRBJ2-7; 8 nucleotides align to TRBD1. Trimming cost V 4 bases and J 8 bases; bases outside gene matches: 5. Germline V CDR1 and CDR2: SGHRS, YFSETQ. The CDR3 consists of 12 residues. As DNA, the CDR3 is TGCGCCAGCAGCACAGACAGGGGCCAGCAGTACTTC. Protein product: CASSTDRGQQYF.

Note on this clone: The sample holds other DNA sequences that translate to the same CDR3. J is TRBJ2-1 and V is TRBV9; 7 bases map to TRBD2. This CDR3 has 15 residues. Trimming took 0 bases from V and 1 from J; bases not matched to a gene: 1. The germline V gene has CDR1 SGDLS and CDR2 YYNGEE. The CDR3 reads CASSVAGGSYNEQFF. In nucleotides, the CDR3 is TGTGCCAGCAGCGTAGCCGGGGGGTCCTACAATGAGCAGTTCTTC.

This clone appeared a single time. V gene TRBV5-1 combines with J gene TRBJ2-1; D remains unclear. This CDR3 is built from 12 residues. The V gene's germline CDR1 is SGHRS and CDR2 YFSETQ. V was shortened by 0 bases and J by 8 bases, with 6 bases between the two germline ends. The CDR3 loop is CASSLDIHEQFF. In DNA, the CDR3 is TGCGCCAGCAGCTTGGATATCCATGAGCAGTTCTTC. The full variable domain, with the rest looked up from reference TRBV5-1 and TRBJ2-1, is KAGVTQTPRYLIKTRGQQVTLSCSPISGHRSVSWYQQTPGQGLQFLFEYFSETQRNKGNFPGRFSGRQFSNSRSEMNVSTLELGDSALYLCASSLDIHEQFFGPGTRLTVL.

The chain carries TRBV10-3 and TRBJ2-2; TRBD2 matches at 8 bases. Germline V gene lookup returns CDR1 ENHRY and CDR2 SYGVKD. V was clipped by 2 bases and J by 4 bases; unmatched bases: 3. The CDR3 is 15 amino acids. The CDR3 region has the DNA TGTGCCATCAGTGAGCAGCGGGGGCCCACCGGGGAGCTGTTTTTT. It translates to CAISEQRGPTGELFF.

This rearrangement joins TRBV7-9 to TRBJ1-2; the D gene is possibly TRBD1 (5 bases). The V and J ends lost 4 bases and 0 bases respectively, with 18 bases between them. The CDR3 has 17 residues. CDR1 and CDR2 from the germline V gene are SEHNR and FQNEAQ (reference sequence). The CDR3 reads CASSSDRERTTNYGYTF. The DNA for the CDR3 is TGTGCCAGCAGCTCAGATAGAGAAAGGACAACTAACTATGGCTACACCTTC.

The chain employs TRBV10-1 and TRBJ2-5, with D possibly TRBD1 on 5 matching bases. The ends were cut back, 3 bases at V and 5 bases at J, with 10 bases in the middle. This CDR3 is built from 13 residues. CDR1 and CDR2 from the germline V gene are WNHNN and SYGVQD (reference sequence). The CDR3, as DNA: TGCGCCAGCAGTGAAGGGGCCTGGGAGACCCAGTACTTC. This sequence encodes CASSEGAWETQYF.

V gene TRBV7-4 combines with J gene TRBJ2-7, with 7 bases aligning to TRBD1. Per germline, CDR1 SGHVT and CDR2 SQSDAQ. With V trimmed by 3 bases and J by 4 bases, 9 bases remained unmatched. The length of the CDR3 is 15 residues. The CDR3 DNA reads TGTGCCAGCAGCTTCCAGACAGGGCTATTGTACGAGCAGTACTTC. Protein product: CASSFQTGLLYEQYF.

The rearrangement uses TRBV4-1 and TRBJ2-5; TRBD2 aligns across 14 bases. The CDR3 has 17 amino acids. Unmatched junction bases numbered 6, after V lost 4 bases and J lost 2 bases. Germline CDR1 is MGHRA and CDR2 is YSYEKL. In DNA form, the CDR3 reads TGCGCCAGCAGCCGGACTAGCGGGGGGCCGCTACAAGAGACCCAGTACTTC. This gives the protein CASSRTSGGPLQETQYF.

This chain joins TRBV28 and TRBJ2-7; D is uncertain. V was cut by 2 bases and J by 6 bases, with 5 bases left in between. The CDR3 runs to 11 residues. The V gene's germline CDR1 is MDHEN and CDR2 SYDVKM. The CDR3 spells CASSLRVEQYF. The CDR3, as DNA: TGTGCCAGCAGTTTACGAGTCGAGCAGTACTTC.

The sample holds one count of this clone. In nucleotides, the CDR3 is TGTGCCAGCTCACCAACAGAAAGCTCCTACGAGCAGTACTTC. As protein: CASSPTESSYEQYF. V is TRBV18 and J is TRBJ2-7; no firm D call. The V gene lost 2 bases and the J gene lost 0 bases, with 8 bases spanning the gap. Germline loops: CDR1 KGHSH, CDR2 LQKENI. The CDR3 has 14 amino acids.

This sequence joins TRBV29-1 and TRBJ2-7; 9 nucleotides align to TRBD2. Germline V CDR1 and CDR2: SQVTM, ANQGSEA. V was clipped by 7 bases and J by 4 bases; unmatched bases: 17. The CDR3 contains 16 residues. CDR3 DNA: TGCAGCGGTATAAAGGTGGCGGGAGGGCCGTCTTACGAGCAGTACTTC. Translating gives CSGIKVAGGPSYEQYF.

A single count supports this clone. This rearrangement joins TRBV7-9 to TRBJ1-4; a possible D gene is TRBD1 (6 bases). Germline V gene sequence: CDR1 SEHNR, CDR2 FQNEAQ (reference sequence). V lost 3 bases, J lost 0 bases, and 14 bases lay in between. This CDR3 spans 17 amino acids. In DNA form, the CDR3 reads TGTGCCAGCAGCTTCTCTCGACAGGCCGCAACTAATGAAAAACTGTTTTTT. Translating gives CASSFSRQAATNEKLFF.

This clone turned up a few times. The genes are TRBV2 and TRBJ1-5, with 8 bases matching TRBD1. The germline V gene has CDR1 SNHLY and CDR2 FYNNEI. The CDR3 length is 14 residues. Trimming cost V 7 bases and J 2 bases; bases outside gene matches: 4. CDR3 in amino acids: CASTMDRGNQPQHF. In nucleotides, the CDR3 is TGTGCCAGCACAATGGACAGGGGCAATCAGCCCCAGCATTTT. The variable domain in full, with the rest retrieved from reference TRBV2 and TRBJ1-5, is EPEVTQTPSHQVTQMGQEVILRCVPISNHLYFYWYRQILGQKVEFLVSFYNNEISEKSEIFDDQFSVERPDGSNFTLKIRSTKLEDSAMYFCASTMDRGNQPQHFGDGTRLSIL.